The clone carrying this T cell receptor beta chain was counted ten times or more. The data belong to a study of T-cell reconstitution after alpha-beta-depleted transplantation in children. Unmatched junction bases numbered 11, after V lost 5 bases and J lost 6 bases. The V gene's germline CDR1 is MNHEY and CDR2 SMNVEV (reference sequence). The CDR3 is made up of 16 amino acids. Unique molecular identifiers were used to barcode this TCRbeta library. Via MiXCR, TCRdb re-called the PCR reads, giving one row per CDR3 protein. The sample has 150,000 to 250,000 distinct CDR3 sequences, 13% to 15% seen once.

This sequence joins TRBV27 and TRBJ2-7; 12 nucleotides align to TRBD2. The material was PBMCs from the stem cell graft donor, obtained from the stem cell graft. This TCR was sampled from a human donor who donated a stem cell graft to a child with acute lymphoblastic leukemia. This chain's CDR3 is CASSPQQLAGGSEQYF. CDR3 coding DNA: TGTGCCAGCAGTCCCCAACAACTAGCGGGAGGTAGCGAGCAGTACTTC.